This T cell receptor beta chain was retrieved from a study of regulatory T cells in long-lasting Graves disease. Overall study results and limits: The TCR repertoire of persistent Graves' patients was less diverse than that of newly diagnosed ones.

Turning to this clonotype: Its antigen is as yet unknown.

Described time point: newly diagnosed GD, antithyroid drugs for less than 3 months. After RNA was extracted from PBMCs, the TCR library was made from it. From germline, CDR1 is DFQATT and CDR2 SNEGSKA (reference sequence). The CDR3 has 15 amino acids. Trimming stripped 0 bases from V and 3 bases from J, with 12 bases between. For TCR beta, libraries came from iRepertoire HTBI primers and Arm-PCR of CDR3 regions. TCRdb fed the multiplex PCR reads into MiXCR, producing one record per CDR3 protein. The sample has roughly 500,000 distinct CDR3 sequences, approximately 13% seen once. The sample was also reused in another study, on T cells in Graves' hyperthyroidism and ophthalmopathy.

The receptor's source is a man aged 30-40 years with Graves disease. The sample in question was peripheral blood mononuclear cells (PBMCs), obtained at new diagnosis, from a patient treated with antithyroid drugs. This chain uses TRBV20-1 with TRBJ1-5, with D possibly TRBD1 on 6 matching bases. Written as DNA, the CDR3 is TGCAGTGCTAGAGACGGCAGGGGAAACAATCAGCCCCAGCATTTT. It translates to CSARDGRGNNQPQHF.